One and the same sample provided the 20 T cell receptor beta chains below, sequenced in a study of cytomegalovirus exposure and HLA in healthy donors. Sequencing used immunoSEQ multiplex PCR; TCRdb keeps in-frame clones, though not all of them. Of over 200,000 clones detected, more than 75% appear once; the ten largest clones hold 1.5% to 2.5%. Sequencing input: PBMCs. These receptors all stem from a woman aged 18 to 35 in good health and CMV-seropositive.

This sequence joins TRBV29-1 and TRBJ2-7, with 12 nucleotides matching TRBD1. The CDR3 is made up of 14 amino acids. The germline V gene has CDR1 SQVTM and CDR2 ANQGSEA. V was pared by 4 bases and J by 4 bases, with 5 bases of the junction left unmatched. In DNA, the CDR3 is TGCAGCGTTGGGGGGACAGGGGGCCCGTACGAGCAGTACTTC. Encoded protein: CSVGGTGGPYEQYF.

The CDR3 DNA follows: TGTGCCAGCGAACAGGGGGTAACCTACAATGAGCAGTTCTTC. This translates into CASEQGVTYNEQFF. V gene TRBV2 combines with J gene TRBJ2-1; 8 bases are shared with TRBD1. The CDR3 runs 14 residues. V trimming: 8 bases; J trimming: 2 bases; junction bases outside the gene matches: 5. Germline V gene lookup returns CDR1 SNHLY and CDR2 FYNNEI.

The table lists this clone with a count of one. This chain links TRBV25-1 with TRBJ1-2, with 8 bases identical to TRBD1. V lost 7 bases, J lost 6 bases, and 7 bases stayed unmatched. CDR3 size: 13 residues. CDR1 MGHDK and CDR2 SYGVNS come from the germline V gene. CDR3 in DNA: TGTGCCAGCACCCCAGGGGGCTTACATGGCTACACCTTC. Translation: CASTPGGLHGYTF.

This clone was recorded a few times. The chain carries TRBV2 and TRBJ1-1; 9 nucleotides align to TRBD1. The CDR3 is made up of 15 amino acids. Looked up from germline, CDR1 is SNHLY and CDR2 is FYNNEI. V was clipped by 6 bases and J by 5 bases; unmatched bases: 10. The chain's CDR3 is CASRYTGQGYTEAFF. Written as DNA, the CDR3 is TGTGCCAGCAGGTACACGGGACAGGGATATACTGAAGCTTTCTTT. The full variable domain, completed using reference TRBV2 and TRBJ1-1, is EPEVTQTPSHQVTQMGQEVILRCVPISNHLYFYWYRQILGQKVEFLVSFYNNEISEKSEIFDDQFSVERPDGSNFTLKIRSTKLEDSAMYFCASRYTGQGYTEAFFGQGTRLTVV.

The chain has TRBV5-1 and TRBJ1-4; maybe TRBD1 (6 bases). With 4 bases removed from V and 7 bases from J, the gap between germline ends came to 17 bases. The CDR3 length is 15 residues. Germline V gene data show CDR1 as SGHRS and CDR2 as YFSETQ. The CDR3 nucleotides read TGCGCCAGCAGCAGCATACAGGGAATGGGTGAAAAACTGTTTTTT. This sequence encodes CASSSIQGMGEKLFF.

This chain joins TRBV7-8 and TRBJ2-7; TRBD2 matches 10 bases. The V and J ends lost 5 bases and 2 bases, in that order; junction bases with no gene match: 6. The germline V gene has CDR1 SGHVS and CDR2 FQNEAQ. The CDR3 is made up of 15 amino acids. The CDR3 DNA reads TGTGCCAGCAGCCAGGGGACTAGCGTGACCTACGAGCAGTACTTC. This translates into CASSQGTSVTYEQYF.

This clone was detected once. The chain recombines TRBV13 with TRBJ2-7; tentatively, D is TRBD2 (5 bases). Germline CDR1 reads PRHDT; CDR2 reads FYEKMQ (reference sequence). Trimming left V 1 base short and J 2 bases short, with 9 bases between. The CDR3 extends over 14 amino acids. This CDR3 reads CASSLVTRPYEQYF. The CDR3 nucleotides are TGTGCCAGCAGCTTAGTTACTAGACCCTACGAGCAGTACTTC. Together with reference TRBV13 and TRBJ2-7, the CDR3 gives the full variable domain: AAGVIQSPRHLIKEKRETATLKCYPIPRHDTVYWYQQGPGQDPQFLISFYEKMQSDKGSIPDRFSAQQFSDYHSELNMSSLELGDSALYFCASSLVTRPYEQYFGPGTRLTVT.

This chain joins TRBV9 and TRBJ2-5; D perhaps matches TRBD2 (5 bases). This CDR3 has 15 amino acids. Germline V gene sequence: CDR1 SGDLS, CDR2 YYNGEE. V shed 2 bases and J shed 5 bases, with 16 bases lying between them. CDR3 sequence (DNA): TGTGCCAGCAGCGTTGAAGAGGGAGTCAGGGAGACCCAGTACTTC. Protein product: CASSVEEGVRETQYF.

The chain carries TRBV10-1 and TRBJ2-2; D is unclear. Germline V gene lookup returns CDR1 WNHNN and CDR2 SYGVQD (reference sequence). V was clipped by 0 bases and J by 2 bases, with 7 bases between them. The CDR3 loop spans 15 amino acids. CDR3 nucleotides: TGCGCCAGCAGTGAGTCGGGCTATAACACCGGGGAGCTGTTTTTT. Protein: CASSESGYNTGELFF.

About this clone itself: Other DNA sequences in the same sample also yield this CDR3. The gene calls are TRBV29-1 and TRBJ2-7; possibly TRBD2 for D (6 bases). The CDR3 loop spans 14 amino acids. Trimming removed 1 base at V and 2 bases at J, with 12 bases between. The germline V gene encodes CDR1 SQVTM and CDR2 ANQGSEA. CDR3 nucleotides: TGCAGCGTTGAAGGGGGCGGGACGGCCTACGAGCAGTACTTC. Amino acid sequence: CSVEGGGTAYEQYF.

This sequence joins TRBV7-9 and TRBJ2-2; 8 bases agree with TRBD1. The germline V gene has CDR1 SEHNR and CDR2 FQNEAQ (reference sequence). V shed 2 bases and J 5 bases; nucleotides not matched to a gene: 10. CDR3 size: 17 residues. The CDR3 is CASSLPSRGPWTGELFF. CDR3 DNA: TGTGCCAGCAGCTTACCCTCCAGGGGGCCCTGGACCGGGGAGCTGTTTTTT.

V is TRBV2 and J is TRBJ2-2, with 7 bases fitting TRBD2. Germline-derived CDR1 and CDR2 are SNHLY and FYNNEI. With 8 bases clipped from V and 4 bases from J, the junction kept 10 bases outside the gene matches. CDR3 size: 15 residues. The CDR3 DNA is TGTGCCAGCGTAGGGGAGGGCGCGGGCACCGGGGAGCTGTTTTTT. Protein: CASVGEGAGTGELFF.

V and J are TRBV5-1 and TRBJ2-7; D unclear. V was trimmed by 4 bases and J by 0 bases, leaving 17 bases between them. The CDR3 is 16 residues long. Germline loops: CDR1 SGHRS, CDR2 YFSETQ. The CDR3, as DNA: TGCGCCAGCAGCCCAGGCAGATACCAATCCTCCTACGAGCAGTACTTC. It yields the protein CASSPGRYQSSYEQYF.

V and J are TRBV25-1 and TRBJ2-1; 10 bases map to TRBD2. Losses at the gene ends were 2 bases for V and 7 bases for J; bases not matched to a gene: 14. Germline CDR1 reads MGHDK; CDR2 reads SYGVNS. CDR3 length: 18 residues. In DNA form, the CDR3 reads TGTGCCAGCAGTGAAACAGGTGGGTTAGCGGGAGGATCAAATGAGCAGTTCTTC. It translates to CASSETGGLAGGSNEQFF.

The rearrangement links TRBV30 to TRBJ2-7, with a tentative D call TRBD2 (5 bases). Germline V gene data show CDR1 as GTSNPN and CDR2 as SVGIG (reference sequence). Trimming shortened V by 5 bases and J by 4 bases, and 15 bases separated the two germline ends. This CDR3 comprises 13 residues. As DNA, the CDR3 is TGTGCCTGGCAGCCTCTAGCCGGTTACGAGCAGTACTTC. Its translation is CAWQPLAGYEQYF. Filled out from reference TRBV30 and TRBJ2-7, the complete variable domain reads SQTIHQWPATLVQPVGSPLSLECTVEGTSNPNLYWYRQAAGRGLQLLFYSVGIGQISSEVPQNLSASRPQDRQFILSSKKLLLSDSGFYLCAWQPLAGYEQYFGPGTRLTVT.

CDR3 in DNA: TGTGCCAGCGGCCCTCAGGGACAGAACGAGCAGTACTTC. It codes for CASGPQGQNEQYF. The V call is TRBV27, the J call TRBJ2-7, with 7 positions matching TRBD1. Trimming at V came to 8 bases and at J to 5 bases, leaving 9 bases not matched to a gene. Per the germline V gene, CDR1 is MNHEY and CDR2 is SMNVEV (reference sequence). This CDR3 has 13 amino acids.

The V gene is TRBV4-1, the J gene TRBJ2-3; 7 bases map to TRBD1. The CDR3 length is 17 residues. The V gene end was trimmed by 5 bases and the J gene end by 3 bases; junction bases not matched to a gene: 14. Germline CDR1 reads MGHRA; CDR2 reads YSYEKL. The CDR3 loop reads CASSYQPGGGRTDTQYF. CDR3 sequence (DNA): TGCGCCAGCAGCTACCAACCAGGGGGTGGGCGTACAGATACGCAGTATTTT.

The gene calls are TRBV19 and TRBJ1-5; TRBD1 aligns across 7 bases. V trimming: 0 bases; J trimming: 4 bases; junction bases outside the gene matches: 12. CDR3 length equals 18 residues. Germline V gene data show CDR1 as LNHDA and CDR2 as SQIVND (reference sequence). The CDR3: CASSIDGTVGFLNQPQHF. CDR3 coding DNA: TGTGCCAGTAGTATAGACGGGACAGTTGGGTTTTTAAATCAGCCCCAGCATTTT. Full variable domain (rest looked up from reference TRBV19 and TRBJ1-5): DGGITQSPKYLFRKEGQNVTLSCEQNLNHDAMYWYRQDPGQGLRLIYYSQIVNDFQKGDIAEGYSVSREKKESFPLTVTSAQKNPTAFYLCASSIDGTVGFLNQPQHFGDGTRLSIL.

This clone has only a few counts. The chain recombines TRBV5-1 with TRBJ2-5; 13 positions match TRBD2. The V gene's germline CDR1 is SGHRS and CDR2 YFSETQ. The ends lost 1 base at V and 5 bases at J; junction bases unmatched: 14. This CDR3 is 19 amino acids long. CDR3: CASSLQGLTSGRTRETQYF. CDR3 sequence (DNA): TGCGCCAGCAGCTTGCAAGGGCTGACTAGCGGGAGGACGAGGGAGACCCAGTACTTC.

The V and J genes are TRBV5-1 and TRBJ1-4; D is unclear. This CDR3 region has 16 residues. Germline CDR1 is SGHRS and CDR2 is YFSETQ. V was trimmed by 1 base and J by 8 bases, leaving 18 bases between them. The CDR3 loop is CASSLLISGSREKLFF. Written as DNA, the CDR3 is TGCGCCAGCAGCTTGTTGATATCGGGGTCTAGGGAAAAACTGTTTTTT. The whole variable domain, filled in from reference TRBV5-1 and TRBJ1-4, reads KAGVTQTPRYLIKTRGQQVTLSCSPISGHRSVSWYQQTPGQGLQFLFEYFSETQRNKGNFPGRFSGRQFSNSRSEMNVSTLELGDSALYLCASSLLISGSREKLFFGSGTQLSVL.